One sample yielded the 23 T cell receptor beta chains listed below, sequenced in a study of T cell repertoires in cytomegalovirus infection. Their antigens remain unidentified. TCRdb ran MiXCR on the reads and lists one entry per CDR3 protein. The sample lists 750,000 to 900,000 distinct CDR3 sequences, 25% to 30% occurring once. This specimen was cultured CD8+ T cells from PBMCs, taken from culture after CMV antigen stimulation. The receptors come from a human donor in good health (CMV status not recorded). Some clones in this sample may be carry-over from other donors' samples.

This chain links TRBV6-2 or TRBV6-3 with TRBJ2-1; 8 bases match TRBD1. The CDR3 contains 16 residues. Losses at the gene ends were 6 bases for V and 5 bases for J; bases not matched to a gene: 12. Germline CDR1 and CDR2: MNHEY and SVGEGT. The CDR3: CASSFPRQGTDNEQFF. The CDR3 DNA reads TGTGCCAGCAGCTTCCCGAGACAGGGGACAGACAATGAGCAGTTCTTC.

In its sample, this clonotype was seen a few times. The CDR3 nucleotides read TGTGCCAGCAGTTACTTCCCGGGGCTGGAGAATGAGCAGTTCTTC. It translates to CASSYFPGLENEQFF. The V call is TRBV6-5, the J call TRBJ2-1; D may match TRBD1 or TRBD2 (5 bases each). V lost 1 base, J lost 7 bases, and 14 bases lay in between. Germline V lookup: CDR1 MNHEY, CDR2 SVGAGI. The CDR3 is 15 amino acids.

This clonotype was counted between two and nine times. The rearrangement links TRBV6-1 to TRBJ2-3, with a tentative D call TRBD1 (6 bases). CDR3 length equals 18 residues. V gave up 0 bases and J gave up 2 bases, with 18 bases separating them. Looked up from germline, CDR1 is MNHNS and CDR2 is SASEGT. The DNA of the CDR3 is TGTGCCAGCAGTGAAGCGCTTCTCTACAGGGTGGTCACAGATACGCAGTATTTT. This encodes CASSEALLYRVVTDTQYF.

The J gene is TRBJ1-1, the V gene TRBV6-1; D is unclear. The CDR3 extends over 17 amino acids. V dropped 6 bases and J dropped 0 bases, with 20 bases sitting between them. CDR1 is MNHNS, CDR2 SASEGT, per germline. The CDR3, as DNA: TGTGCCAGCAGAATACGCCCATTGGAACACGTGAACACTGAAGCTTTCTTT. It translates to CASRIRPLEHVNTEAFF.

The chain is built from TRBV11-2 and TRBJ1-5; 8 bases are a match to TRBD1. Germline V gene sequence: CDR1 SGHAT, CDR2 FQNNGV. This CDR3 region has 17 residues. The ends lost 0 bases at V and 7 bases at J; junction bases unmatched: 11. CDR3 residues: CASSLDPPGTGEQPQHF. CDR3 nucleotides: TGTGCCAGCAGCTTAGATCCTCCGGGGACAGGAGAACAGCCCCAGCATTTT.

This clonotype showed up many times. The chain combines TRBV7-2 with TRBJ2-3; D is perhaps TRBD1 (5 bases). CDR1 is SGHTA, CDR2 FQGNSA, per germline. The V and J ends lost 3 bases and 0 bases respectively, with 13 bases between them. This CDR3 contains 16 residues. DNA for the CDR3: TGTGCCAGCAGCTTCCAGGGTTATACTAGCACAGATACGCAGTATTTT. It is translated as CASSFQGYTSTDTQYF. Combining the CDR3 with reference TRBV7-2 and TRBJ2-3 gives the whole variable domain GAGVSQSPSNKVTEKGKDVELRCDPISGHTALYWYRQSLGQGLEFLIYFQGNSAPDKSGLPSDRFSAERTGGSVSTLTIQRTQQEDSAVYLCASSFQGYTSTDTQYFGPGTRLTVL.

This clonotype was seen a single time. CDR3 DNA sequence: TGTGCCAGCATCAGAGGGGAGATATACAATGAGCAGTTCTTC. This gives the protein CASIRGEIYNEQFF. V usage is TRBV6-2 or TRBV6-3 and J usage is TRBJ2-1; D is perhaps TRBD1 or TRBD2 (5 bases each). V shed 7 bases and J shed 4 bases, with 14 bases lying between them. The germline gives CDR1 MNHEY, CDR2 SVGEGT. CDR3 length: 14 amino acids.

This clonotype has ten or more counts. The chain links TRBV28 to TRBJ2-7, with D possibly being TRBD2 (6 bases). The CDR3 consists of 13 residues. Per germline, CDR1 MDHEN and CDR2 SYDVKM. Trimming pared 7 bases from V and 6 bases from J, leaving 16 bases between. The CDR3 spells CASTLWDWSEQYV. Here the CDR3 DNA reads TGTGCCAGCACCCTGTGGGACTGGAGCGAGCAGTACGTC.

The chain carries TRBV5-4 and TRBJ2-1; D may be TRBD1 or TRBD2 (7 bases each). This CDR3 is 16 amino acids long. V lost 4 bases and J 7 bases, leaving 21 bases between the germline ends. The germline CDR1 and CDR2 sequences are SGHNT and YYREEE (reference sequence). The DNA of the CDR3 is TGTGCCAGCAGCCGAGGGTTGGCAGGGGGGGAGAATGAGCAGTTCTTC. Its protein is CASSRGLAGGENEQFF.

This clonotype showed up many times. The gene calls are TRBV12-3 or TRBV12-4 and TRBJ1-1, with D uncertain. With 8 bases removed from V and 5 bases from J, the gap between germline ends came to 15 bases. This CDR3 has 13 residues. The CDR3 sequence is CASSGGLETEAFF. The DNA of the CDR3 is TGTGCCAGCTCTGGCGGGCTGGAGACTGAAGCTTTCTTT.

This clonotype was seen a handful of times. This chain's CDR3 is CASSEVGSSTDTQYF. DNA for the CDR3: TGTGCCAGCAGTGAGGTGGGATCGAGCACAGATACGCAGTATTTT. V usage is TRBV2 and J usage is TRBJ2-3, with D uncertain. The V and J ends lost 3 bases and 0 bases respectively, with 10 bases between them. CDR1 and CDR2 from the germline V gene are SNHLY and FYNNEI. This CDR3 comprises 15 residues.

This clonotype has ten or more counts. This chain joins TRBV11-2 and TRBJ2-1; perhaps TRBD1 as D (5 bases). Germline V gene data show CDR1 as SGHAT and CDR2 as FQNNGV. The CDR3 sequence is 14 residues long. V lost 7 bases to trimming and J lost 0 bases, with 10 bases between them. CDR3 sequence: CASTGHPSYNEQFF. The CDR3 DNA is TGTGCCAGCACCGGACACCCCTCCTACAATGAGCAGTTCTTC.

This rearrangement joins TRBV7-2 to TRBJ1-5; TRBD1 might be the D (6 bases). V lost 1 base, J lost 0 bases, and 13 bases lay in between. The CDR3 length is 17 residues. Germline CDR1 SGHTA, CDR2 FQGNSA. The CDR3 reads CASSLGTDSYSNQPQHF. The CDR3 bases are TGTGCCAGCAGCTTAGGGACAGATAGTTATAGCAATCAGCCCCAGCATTTT.

This chain joins TRBV11-2 and TRBJ2-7, with 8 bases that match TRBD1. Germline V lookup: CDR1 SGHAT, CDR2 FQNNGV. The CDR3 extends over 15 amino acids. V trimming: 2 bases; J trimming: 9 bases; junction bases outside the gene matches: 12. The CDR3 coding sequence is TGTGCCAGCAGCTTATTCCAGGGGGCGAGTTCGGGGCAGTACGTC. It yields the protein CASSLFQGASSGQYV.

The count of this clonotype is one. This rearrangement joins TRBV5-4 to TRBJ2-3, with no clear D. CDR1 and CDR2 from the germline V gene are SGHNT and YYREEE (reference sequence). The CDR3 is 15 residues long. V lost 1 base, J lost 2 bases, and 11 bases lay in between. DNA of the CDR3: TGTGCCAGCAGCTTGCTCGGCCGAAACACAGATACGCAGTATTTT. It is translated as CASSLLGRNTDTQYF.

This clonotype was detected ten times or more. The chain joins TRBV6-1 to TRBJ1-2, with D maybe TRBD1 (5 bases). CDR3 length equals 14 residues. Trimming removed 10 bases at V and 3 bases at J, with 18 bases between. Per the germline V gene, CDR1 is MNHNS and CDR2 is SASEGT. The chain's CDR3 is CANWWGGWDYGYTF. In nucleotides, the CDR3 is TGTGCCAACTGGTGGGGGGGGTGGGACTATGGCTACACCTTC.

The V gene is TRBV4-3, the J gene TRBJ2-1; 9 positions match TRBD2. Germline V gene data show CDR1 as LGHNA and CDR2 as YSLEER. V lost 0 bases, J lost 4 bases, and 10 bases stayed unmatched. The CDR3 consists of 18 residues. CDR3 in DNA: TGCGCCAGCAGCCAAGATGCTAGCGGGGCAGACTTGTACAATGAGCAGTTCTTC. It specifies CASSQDASGADLYNEQFF.

The table lists this clonotype with many counts. The chain recombines TRBV7-6 with TRBJ1-1; D not certain. CDR1 and CDR2 from the germline V gene are SGHVS and FNYEAQ. The V and J ends lost 2 bases and 5 bases respectively, with 12 bases between them. CDR3 length equals 14 residues. Here the CDR3 DNA reads TGTGCCAGCAGCTTACTCCAGGCGGAGACTGAAGCTTTCTTT. It translates to CASSLLQAETEAFF.

In its sample, this clonotype was seen a few times. This chain joins TRBV14 and TRBJ2-1; D is ambiguous. In germline, CDR1 is SGHDN, CDR2 FVKESK. The CDR3 extends over 15 amino acids. Trimming cost V 1 base and J 6 bases, with 13 bases left between them. CDR3 sequence reads: CASSQVEWEVNEQFF. CDR3 nucleotides: TGTGCCAGCAGCCAAGTGGAATGGGAAGTCAATGAGCAGTTCTTC. Drawing the rest from reference TRBV14 and TRBJ2-1, the complete variable domain is EAGVTQFPSHSVIEKGQTVTLRCDPISGHDNLYWYRRVMGKEIKFLLHFVKESKQDESGMPNNRFLAERTGGTYSTLKVQPAELEDSGVYFCASSQVEWEVNEQFFGPGTRLTVL.

This clonotype has just a few counts. The CDR3 bases are TGTGCCAGTAGTATCGACCTCTACTACGAGCAGTACGTC. Its translation is CASSIDLYYEQYV. This chain uses TRBV19 with TRBJ2-7; D gene ambiguous. The CDR3 loop spans 13 amino acids. The germline V gene encodes CDR1 LNHDA and CDR2 SQIVND (reference sequence). Trimming pared 3 bases from V and 3 bases from J, leaving 9 bases between.

This chain's CDR3 is CASSETGERHNEQFF. The CDR3 nucleotides read TGTGCCAGCAGCGAGACAGGGGAACGTCACAATGAGCAGTTCTTC. The V gene is TRBV6-4, the J gene TRBJ2-1; 8 bases are shared with TRBD1. In germline, CDR1 is MRHNA, CDR2 SNTAGT. The CDR3 covers 15 residues. The trim removed 6 bases at V and 5 bases at J, leaving 9 bases unmatched.

J is TRBJ2-7 and V is TRBV7-9; TRBD1 matches 9 bases. Trimming cost V 4 bases and J 2 bases; bases outside gene matches: 9. Germline V lookup: CDR1 SEHNR, CDR2 FQNEAQ (reference sequence). The CDR3 spans 16 residues. CDR3 sequence: CASSSTDRGPTYEQYF. For the CDR3, the DNA is TGTGCCAGCAGCTCAACGGACAGGGGCCCCACCTACGAGCAGTACTTC.

This clonotype was observed a few times. This rearrangement joins TRBV7-2 to TRBJ2-7, with 9 bases identical to TRBD2. Germline-derived CDR1 and CDR2 are SGHTA and FQGNSA. Losses at the gene ends were 1 base for V and 4 bases for J; bases not matched to a gene: 14. There are 18 residues in the CDR3. This chain's CDR3 is CASSLEGRMGGGGYEQYF. CDR3 DNA: TGTGCCAGCAGCTTAGAGGGCCGAATGGGCGGGGGGGGTTACGAGCAGTACTTC.